This T cell receptor beta chain was identified during a study of Ad26.COV2.S vaccination and SARS-CoV-2 variants. Noted treatment: 15 to 20 received Ad26.COV2.S at low or high dose, single or two shots; about five received placebo; per-sample allocation not given. Vaccine and placebo recipients were sampled on day 63 after the first injection. Repertoires were generated with immunoSEQ multiplex PCR, while TCRdb's copy carries only in-frame clones and drops some. Among some 350,000 clones listed, 70% to 90% were seen once. The input for sequencing was peripheral blood, taken in a trial of Ad26.COV2.S vaccine versus placebo. The receptor's source is a person aged 18-65 years who received the Ad26.COV2.S COVID-19 vaccine or a placebo.

CDR3 bases: TGCGCCAGCAGCCAAGACAGGGGAGAGACTAATGAAAAACTGTTTTTT. It translates to CASSQDRGETNEKLFF. This chain links TRBV4-3 with TRBJ1-4, with a possible D match to TRBD1 (6 bases). Per germline, CDR1 LGHNA and CDR2 YSLEER. Trimming shortened V by 0 bases and J by 2 bases, and 10 bases separated the two germline ends. The length of the CDR3 is 16 residues.